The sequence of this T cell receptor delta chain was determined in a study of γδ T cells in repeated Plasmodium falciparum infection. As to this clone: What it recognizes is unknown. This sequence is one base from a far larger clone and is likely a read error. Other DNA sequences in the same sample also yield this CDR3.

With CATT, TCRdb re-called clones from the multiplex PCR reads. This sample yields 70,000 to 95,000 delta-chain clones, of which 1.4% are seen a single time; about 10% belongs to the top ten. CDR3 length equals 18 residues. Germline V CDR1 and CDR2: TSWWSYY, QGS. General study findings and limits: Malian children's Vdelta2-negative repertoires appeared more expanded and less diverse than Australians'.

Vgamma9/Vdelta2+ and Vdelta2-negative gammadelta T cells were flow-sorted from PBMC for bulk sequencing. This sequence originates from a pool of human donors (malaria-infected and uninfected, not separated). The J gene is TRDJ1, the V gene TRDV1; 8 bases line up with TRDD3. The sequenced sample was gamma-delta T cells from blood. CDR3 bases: TGTGCCCTTGGGGAACTAAAATGGGGGATGTCCGACACCGATAAACTCATCTTT. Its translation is CALGELKWGMSDTDKLIF.